Following are 20 T cell receptor beta chains from one sample sequenced in a study of cytomegalovirus exposure and HLA in healthy donors. Use of 60 Vbeta and 13 Jbeta primers characterized the PCR. TCRdb's copy holds only in-frame clones and misses some; the assay was immunoSEQ multiplex PCR. The sample yields approximately 170,000 clones, about four fifths seen once. The sample comprised PBMCs. These receptors were taken from a woman aged 50 to 65 in good health and CMV-seronegative.

The V gene is TRBV15, the J gene TRBJ2-3; possibly TRBD2 for D (6 bases). The CDR3 is 16 amino acids. Germline V CDR1 and CDR2: LNHNV, YYDKDF (reference sequence). V lost 0 bases to trimming and J lost 2 bases, with 12 bases between them. DNA of the CDR3: TGTGCCACCAGCAGAGATCGGCGGGGCCCCACAGATACGCAGTATTTT. Protein product: CATSRDRRGPTDTQYF.

The chain has TRBV28 and TRBJ2-7; TRBD2 agrees at 12 bases. Germline V lookup: CDR1 MDHEN, CDR2 SYDVKM. The CDR3 extends over 15 amino acids. The V segment lost 3 bases and the J segment 4 bases; nucleotides outside the gene matches: 4. The CDR3 protein is CASSLTSGRAYEQYF. Here the CDR3 DNA reads TGTGCCAGCAGTTTGACTAGCGGGAGAGCTTACGAGCAGTACTTC.

The CDR3 DNA follows: TGTGCCAGCAGTTTAGGGTTCGCCCGGGGTGGAGAAAAACTGTTTTTT. Translating it yields CASSLGFARGGEKLFF. This chain joins TRBV28 and TRBJ1-4; D call uncertain. CDR3 length equals 16 residues. The germline gives CDR1 MDHEN, CDR2 SYDVKM. V was pared by 2 bases and J by 8 bases, with 18 bases between. Filled out from reference TRBV28 and TRBJ1-4, the complete variable domain reads DVKVTQSSRYLVKRTGEKVFLECVQDMDHENMFWYRQDPGLGLRLIYFSYDVKMKEKGDIPEGYSVSREKKERFSLILESASTNQTSMYLCASSLGFARGGEKLFFGSGTQLSVL.

The genes are TRBV19 and TRBJ1-2; D call uncertain. The CDR3 consists of 14 residues. V lost 0 bases to trimming and J lost 3 bases, with 8 bases between them. Germline CDR1 reads LNHDA; CDR2 reads SQIVND (reference sequence). The CDR3 sequence: CASSIDRGYYGYTF. For the CDR3, the DNA is TGTGCCAGTAGTATAGATCGAGGGTACTATGGCTACACCTTC.

The V call is TRBV6-5, the J call TRBJ1-6; D is perhaps TRBD1 (6 bases). The CDR3 sequence is 15 residues long. V shed 3 bases and J shed 9 bases, with 15 bases lying between them. Per the germline V gene, CDR1 is MNHEY and CDR2 is SVGAGI. As DNA, the CDR3 is TGTGCCAGCAGTTATAGCCAGGGGCTCTCTTCACCCCTCCACTTT. This gives the protein CASSYSQGLSSPLHF.

The rearrangement joins TRBV28 to TRBJ2-7; D call uncertain. The V end was cut by 5 bases, the J end by 2 bases, with 16 bases between. CDR3 length equals 15 residues. The germline gives CDR1 MDHEN, CDR2 SYDVKM. CDR3 sequence reads: CASSPPMAAAYEQYF. In nucleotides, the CDR3 is TGTGCCAGCAGTCCCCCAATGGCGGCGGCCTACGAGCAGTACTTC.

J is TRBJ1-2 and V is TRBV10-1; D is unresolved. The CDR3 spans 14 residues. CDR1 and CDR2 from the germline V gene are WNHNN and SYGVQD (reference sequence). V lost 0 bases to trimming and J lost 5 bases, with 10 bases between them. The CDR3: CASSESREVYGYTF. The DNA for the CDR3 is TGCGCCAGCAGTGAGTCCAGAGAGGTGTATGGCTACACCTTC.

This chain uses TRBV19 with TRBJ2-2; TRBD2 agrees at 7 bases. V lost 6 bases to trimming and J lost 3 bases; unmatched junction nucleotides: 10. Germline V CDR1 and CDR2: LNHDA, SQIVND (reference sequence). The CDR3 contains 16 residues. CDR3 loop: CASSPGEGRYTGELFF. CDR3 nucleotides: TGTGCCAGTAGCCCGGGGGAGGGCAGATACACCGGGGAGCTGTTTTTT. Together with reference TRBV19 and TRBJ2-2, the CDR3 gives the full variable domain: DGGITQSPKYLFRKEGQNVTLSCEQNLNHDAMYWYRQDPGQGLRLIYYSQIVNDFQKGDIAEGYSVSREKKESFPLTVTSAQKNPTAFYLCASSPGEGRYTGELFFGEGSRLTVL.

The chain joins TRBV15 to TRBJ2-1; TRBD2 matches at 8 bases. CDR1 is LNHNV, CDR2 YYDKDF, per germline (reference sequence). The CDR3 loop spans 13 amino acids. V dropped 2 bases and J dropped 10; count of bases not matched to a gene: 4. The CDR3 region has the DNA TGTGCCACCAGCAGAAATGGACTAGCCGAGCAGTTCTTC. Amino acids: CATSRNGLAEQFF.

The chain recombines TRBV7-9 with TRBJ2-1, with 8 bases that match TRBD1. This CDR3 has 16 amino acids. With 0 bases clipped from V and 4 bases from J, the junction kept 5 bases outside the gene matches. The germline V gene encodes CDR1 SEHNR and CDR2 FQNEAQ (reference sequence). CDR3 bases: TGTGCCAGCAGCTTAGCCCTCCGGGACAGGTACAATGAGCAGTTCTTC. As protein: CASSLALRDRYNEQFF. The variable domain in full, completed from reference TRBV7-9 and TRBJ2-1, reads DTGVSQNPRHKITKRGQNVTFRCDPISEHNRLYWYRQTLGQGPEFLTYFQNEAQLEKSRLLSDRFSAERPKGSFSTLEIQRTEQGDSAMYLCASSLALRDRYNEQFFGPGTRLTVL.

V and J are TRBV28 and TRBJ2-5; 8 bases are shared with TRBD2. Looked up from germline, CDR1 is MDHEN and CDR2 is SYDVKM. CDR3 length: 14 residues. Trimming removed 6 bases from V and 1 base from J; junction bases left unmatched: 4. The CDR3 DNA reads TGTGCCAGCAGACGTGGGACTAGCCAAGAGACCCAGTACTTC. Its protein product is CASRRGTSQETQYF. Drawing the rest from reference TRBV28 and TRBJ2-5, the complete variable domain is DVKVTQSSRYLVKRTGEKVFLECVQDMDHENMFWYRQDPGLGLRLIYFSYDVKMKEKGDIPEGYSVSREKKERFSLILESASTNQTSMYLCASRRGTSQETQYFGPGTRLLVL.

The chain has TRBV27 and TRBJ1-5; TRBD1 is a possible D gene (5 bases). V was trimmed by 5 bases and J by 0 bases, leaving 14 bases between them. The length of the CDR3 is 16 residues. From germline, CDR1 is MNHEY and CDR2 SMNVEV (reference sequence). The DNA of the CDR3 is TGTGCCAGCAGTCCACGACAGTCTTATAGCAATCAGCCCCAGCATTTT. This gives the protein CASSPRQSYSNQPQHF.

This clone showed up just once. This chain uses TRBV23-1 with TRBJ1-5; the match to TRBD1 covers 9 bases. TRBV23-1 is an open reading frame, and its role is uncertain. V was clipped by 2 bases and J by 7 bases; unmatched bases: 9. This CDR3 is built from 16 residues. CDR3 DNA sequence: TGCGCCAGCAGTCAAACACAGGGGGCCCTCCCCCAGCCCCAGCATTTT. It encodes CASSQTQGALPQPQHF.

The J gene is TRBJ2-7, the V gene TRBV6-1; TRBD1 might be the D (5 bases). Germline loops: CDR1 MNHNS, CDR2 SASEGT. With 0 bases removed from V and 6 bases from J, the gap between germline ends came to 9 bases. CDR3 length equals 13 residues. CDR3: CASSEAGHLEQYF. Written as DNA, the CDR3 is TGTGCCAGCAGTGAAGCGGGGCACCTCGAGCAGTACTTC.

J is TRBJ2-5 and V is TRBV7-9; the match to TRBD2 covers 7 bases. The V gene end was trimmed by 1 base and the J gene end by 14 bases; junction bases not matched to a gene: 7. This CDR3 spans 12 amino acids. Germline V CDR1 and CDR2: SEHNR, FQNEAQ (reference sequence). The CDR3 sequence: CASSLESGTEYF. CDR3 DNA: TGTGCCAGCAGCTTAGAAAGCGGGACGGAATACTTC.

This rearrangement joins TRBV7-8 to TRBJ2-1, with 10 nucleotides matching TRBD2. V trimming: 4 bases; J trimming: 10 bases; junction bases outside the gene matches: 7. Germline V gives CDR1 SGHVS, CDR2 FQNEAQ. This CDR3 spans 14 amino acids. CDR3 in amino acids: CASSYSGRAGEQFF. The CDR3 DNA follows: TGTGCCAGCAGCTACAGCGGGAGGGCCGGGGAGCAGTTCTTC.

V and J are TRBV9 and TRBJ1-1; 8 nucleotides match TRBD1. There are 16 residues in the CDR3. V dropped 4 bases and J dropped 1; count of bases not matched to a gene: 9. Germline V gives CDR1 SGDLS, CDR2 YYNGEE. DNA for the CDR3: TGTGCCAGCAGCATACCTCAGGGGGCGGCGAACACTGAAGCTTTCTTT. This codes for CASSIPQGAANTEAFF.

In this sample, this clone turned up once. The genes are TRBV6-4 and TRBJ1-5; the match to TRBD1 covers 7 bases. Per the germline V gene, CDR1 is MRHNA and CDR2 is SNTAGT. J lost 0 bases, V lost 8 bases, and 7 bases had no gene match. The CDR3 is 15 residues long. The CDR3 region has the DNA TGTGCCAGCCCGACAGGGTTTAATAGCAATCAGCCCCAGCATTTT. This translates into CASPTGFNSNQPQHF.

The rearrangement joins TRBV19 to TRBJ1-2; 8 nucleotides align to TRBD1. Germline CDR1 reads LNHDA; CDR2 reads SQIVND (reference sequence). The trim removed 3 bases at V and 5 bases at J, leaving 8 bases unmatched. The CDR3 extends over 15 amino acids. This CDR3 is CASSISNRGVYGYTF. In DNA form, the CDR3 reads TGTGCCAGTAGTATCTCGAACAGGGGGGTTTATGGCTACACCTTC.

The rearrangement uses TRBV18 and TRBJ1-1; D remains unclear. This CDR3 has 15 residues. V shed 4 bases and J shed 0 bases, with 12 bases lying between them. The germline V gene encodes CDR1 KGHSH and CDR2 LQKENI. The CDR3 nucleotides are TGTGCCAGCTCACTTCTCCGGGATCTGAACACTGAAGCTTTCTTT. Translation: CASSLLRDLNTEAFF.